Listed below are T cell receptor beta chains from one sample, sequenced in a study of blood T cells in healthy people across ages. TCRdb reanalysed the 5' RACE reads using MiXCR and keeps one entry per CDR3 protein. The sample contains fewer than 900,000 distinct CDR3 sequences, more than 40% of which appear only once. Sequencing used blood. All receptors derive from a woman aged 55-69 years in good health. CDR3s include the opening cysteine and the closing phenylalanine or tryptophan. D genes are given only for firm matches. Only part of the rows carry a size: once, few, many, or a class if the clone is expanded.

j_call | d_call | clone_size | v_call | cdr3_nt | cdr3_aa
TRBJ2-7 | TRBD1 | - | TRBV6-5 | TGTGCCAGCAGTTACTCAGCTATAGGGGACAGGGTCTACGAGCAGTACTTC | CASSYSAIGDRVYEQYF
TRBJ1-1 | TRBD1 | few | TRBV12-3/TRBV12-4 | TGTGCCAGCAGTTCGGACAGGGGGGCGGCTTTCTTT | CASSSDRGAAFF
TRBJ2-7 | - | - | TRBV4-2 | TGTGCCAGCAGCCTCAGGACATCGGTAGGGTCAAGCTCCTACGAGCAGTACTTC | CASSLRTSVGSSSYEQYF
TRBJ2-1 | TRBD2 | few | TRBV28 | TGTGCCAGCACCCTGACTAGCGGGTCAAGCTCCTACAATGAGCAGTTCTTC | CASTLTSGSSSYNEQFF
TRBJ2-7 | TRBD2 | - | TRBV6-2/TRBV6-3 | TGTGCCAGCAGTTACCTAGCGGCCATCTACAATGAGCAGTACTTC | CASSYLAAIYNEQYF
TRBJ2-1 | - | few | TRBV3-1 | TGTGCCAGCAGCCAAGCGGGAAAGAGGAATGAGCAGTTCTTC | CASSQAGKRNEQFF
TRBJ2-1 | TRBD2 | - | TRBV10-1 | TGCGCCAGCAGTGACAGCGGGGGGGCCAATGAGCAGTTCTTC | CASSDSGGANEQFF
TRBJ2-3 | TRBD2 | - | TRBV9 | TGTGCCAGCAGCTACCGACTAGCTGGTACAGATACGCAGTATTTT | CASSYRLAGTDTQYF
TRBJ2-5 | TRBD1 | few | TRBV27 | TGTGCCAGCGGGGGGACAGGGTTAGGAGAGACCCAGTACTTC | CASGGTGLGETQYF
TRBJ2-1 | - | - | TRBV9 | TGTGCCAGCAGCCCTCGACCCTACTACAATGAGCAGTTCTTC | CASSPRPYYNEQFF
TRBJ2-7 | - | - | TRBV9 | TGTGCCAGCAGCGTCTCCGGTTCCCACAATGAGCAGTACTTC | CASSVSGSHNEQYF
TRBJ2-1 | TRBD1 | - | TRBV18 | TGTGCCGGCTCACGACAGGGAAGCAATGAGCAGTTCTTC | CAGSRQGSNEQFF
TRBJ1-1 | - | - | TRBV6-2/TRBV6-3 | TGTGCCAGCAGGGGGTCAACTGCCACTGAAGCTTTCTTT | CASRGSTATEAFF
TRBJ2-3 | - | - | TRBV9 | TGTACCAGCAGCGTATGGGGTGGCACAGATACGCAGTATTTT | CTSSVWGGTDTQYF
TRBJ2-3 | - | few | TRBV11-2 | TGTGCCAGCCCAGGCCCACCGCGCTTCACAGATACGCAGTATTTT | CASPGPPRFTDTQYF
TRBJ2-7 | - | - | TRBV7-2 | TGTGCCAGCAGCCATCTCGGGGGGCAGAGCTCCTACAATGAGCAGTACTTC | CASSHLGGQSSYNEQYF
TRBJ1-2 | - | - | TRBV6-2/TRBV6-3 | TGTGCCAGCAGTTACTCGATATCCAGCTATGGCTACACCTTC | CASSYSISSYGYTF
TRBJ2-1 | - | - | TRBV2 | TGTGCCACCCGGCGGGAAGGCGATGAGCAGTTCTTC | CATRREGDEQFF
TRBJ2-2 | - | - | TRBV7-3 | TGTGCCAGCAGCGCTACTACTACTGGCGGGGAGCTGTTTTTT | CASSATTTGGELFF
TRBJ2-1 | TRBD1 | - | TRBV10-3 | TGTGCCACGGGACTACCGGGACAGGGCTACGAGCAGTTCTTC | CATGLPGQGYEQFF
TRBJ1-1 | - | - | TRBV6-2/TRBV6-3 | TGTGCCAGCAGTTACGTTATGAGTACTGAAGCTTTCTTT | CASSYVMSTEAFF
TRBJ1-2 | - | - | TRBV27 | TGTGCCAGCAGCCCGAACACGGGTCGCTACACCTTC | CASSPNTGRYTF
TRBJ2-7 | TRBD1 | few | TRBV18 | TGTGCCAGCTCACCAAGCGAAGGGGGCGCAAACTACGAGCAGTACTTC | CASSPSEGGANYEQYF
TRBJ2-7 | - | many | TRBV29-1 | TGCAGCACCCGGGACAACACCTACGAGCAGTACTTC | CSTRDNTYEQYF
TRBJ1-6 | - | - | TRBV11-2 | TGTGCCAGCAGCTTAGAGTCCCAGTATTCACCCCTCCACTTT | CASSLESQYSPLHF
TRBJ1-4 | TRBD1 | once | TRBV4-3 | TGCGCCAGCAGCCAAGATCCCCCGGACAGGCGAGCTAATGAAAAACCGTTTTTT | CASSQDPPDRRANEKPFF
TRBJ2-3 | - | few | TRBV11-3 | TGTGCCAGCAGCCCCCAGGGCCTGATGGGAAATACGCAGTATTTT | CASSPQGLMGNTQYF
TRBJ1-2 | - | - | TRBV20-1 | TGCAGTGTTCAACCCCGTAACTATGGCTACACCTTC | CSVQPRNYGYTF
TRBJ2-7 | - | - | TRBV11-2 | TGTGCCAGCAGCTTATTAGTATACGAGCAGTACTTC | CASSLLVYEQYF
TRBJ2-5 | TRBD2 | - | TRBV4-2 | TGTGCCAGCAGCCAGGGGACTAGCGGGAGTAGGGAGACCCAGTACTTC | CASSQGTSGSRETQYF
TRBJ2-3 | - | few | TRBV20-1 | TGCAGTGCTAGAGATCGTGCGAGAACAGATACGCAGTATTTT | CSARDRARTDTQYF
TRBJ2-5 | TRBD1 | - | TRBV20-1 | TGCAGTGCTAGGGGGGACAGCCAAGAGACCCAGTACTTC | CSARGDSQETQYF
TRBJ2-5 | TRBD2 | - | TRBV27 | TGTGCCAGCAGAGGGGCTAGCGGGAACCAAGAGACCCAGTACTTC | CASRGASGNQETQYF
TRBJ2-7 | - | - | TRBV5-1 | TGCGCCAGCAGCTTGGGCGGAGTGCAGGGGCGGAACGAGCAGTACTTC | CASSLGGVQGRNEQYF
TRBJ2-1 | TRBD2 | - | TRBV5-1 | TGCGCCAGCAGCTTGGGAGAGGCACTAGCGGGGGGGAGGAATGAGCAGTTCTTC | CASSLGEALAGGRNEQFF
TRBJ2-4 | - | - | TRBV12-1 | TGTGCCAGCAGCCTATCGACAGTAAACAAAAACATTCAGTACTTC | CASSLSTVNKNIQYF
TRBJ2-3 | TRBD2 | many | TRBV28 | TGTGCCAGCAGTCCCCGAGAAGGGCTAGCGGGAGCGGCTCCGCAGTATTTT | CASSPREGLAGAAPQYF
TRBJ2-5 | - | - | TRBV3-1 | TGTGCCAGCAGCCAAGAGGGCAGGGTCCAAGAGACCCAGTACTTC | CASSQEGRVQETQYF
TRBJ1-1 | - | - | TRBV29-1 | TGCAGCGTTGAACGCGCTCGGAACACTGAAGCTTTCTTT | CSVERARNTEAFF
TRBJ1-2 | - | many | TRBV5-1 | TGCGCCAGCAGTCCCCATGGTCAGGGAGAAGGGGGCTACACCTTC | CASSPHGQGEGGYTF
TRBJ2-3 | - | few | TRBV7-3 | TGTGCCAGCAGAGTAGCGGAGAGCACAGATACGCAGTATTTT | CASRVAESTDTQYF
TRBJ2-7 | - | - | TRBV7-2 | TGTGCCAGCAGCTTAGAGGGGGGGGCCTACAATGAGCAGTACTTC | CASSLEGGAYNEQYF
TRBJ2-7 | - | - | TRBV20-1 | TGCAGTGCTAGACCCGGGGCTAGGTCCTACGAGCAGTACTTC | CSARPGARSYEQYF
TRBJ1-2 | - | - | TRBV6-6 | TGTGCCAGCAGTTACTCGATAAGGGGGTCTGGCTACACCTTC | CASSYSIRGSGYTF
TRBJ2-7 | TRBD1 | - | TRBV15 | TGTGCCGCCAGCAGAACTCCGGGACAGGGGGACTACGAGCAGTACTTC | CAASRTPGQGDYEQYF
TRBJ1-5 | - | - | TRBV19 | TGTGCCAGTAGTATAGAATTACAGGGATGGGATCAGCCCCAGCATTTT | CASSIELQGWDQPQHF
TRBJ2-7 | - | few | TRBV12-3/TRBV12-4 | TGTGCCAGCAGTTCCGGACAGAAGCACGAGCAGTACTTC | CASSSGQKHEQYF
TRBJ2-5 | TRBD1 | - | TRBV9 | TGTGCCAGCAGCGTAGGACAGGGGGGATACAATGAGCAGTACTTC | CASSVGQGGYNEQYF
TRBJ2-1 | TRBD2 | few | TRBV6-2/TRBV6-3 | TGTGCCAGCAGTACACGGACAGTGAGGCTAGCGGGAGGGCCGAGGGAAAATGAGCAGTTCTTC | CASSTRTVRLAGGPRENEQFF
TRBJ2-3 | - | - | TRBV20-1 | TGCAGTGCTAGACCCGCAACTTCACTTGCAGGGGGCACAGATACGCAGTATTTT | CSARPATSLAGGTDTQYF
TRBJ1-1 | TRBD1 | - | TRBV29-1 | TGCAGCGTTGAACGGGACAGACTAATGAACACTGAAGCTTTCTTT | CSVERDRLMNTEAFF
TRBJ1-1 | TRBD1 | once | TRBV2 | TGTGCCAGCGCTGATTTCAGACAGACAGGGGAGTGGACTGAAGCTTTCTTT | CASADFRQTGEWTEAFF
TRBJ2-4 | - | - | TRBV21-1 | TGTGCCAGCAGCAACCGGTCGGGGTTAGCCAAAAACATCCAGTACTTC | CASSNRSGLAKNIQYF
TRBJ2-1 | TRBD1 | once | TRBV6-5 | TGTGCCAGCAGTTACCGGGACAGGGGGCATGGTGAGCAGTTCTTC | CASSYRDRGHGEQFF
TRBJ2-5 | TRBD2 | once | TRBV3-1 | TGTGCCAGCAGCCGCCGACTAGCGGGAGTCCATGAGCAGTACTTC | CASSRRLAGVHEQYF
TRBJ1-1 | - | - | TRBV10-3 | TGTGCCATCAGTTCCGCGACACTCCTGAACACTGAAGCTTTCTTT | CAISSATLLNTEAFF
TRBJ2-1 | - | few | TRBV20-1 | TGCAGTGCTAGAGTCAGGCCCACCTTCGCCAATGAGCAGTTCTTC | CSARVRPTFANEQFF
TRBJ2-3 | - | many | TRBV27 | TGTGCCAGCAAACGCACAGATACGCAGTATTTT | CASKRTDTQYF
TRBJ1-5 | - | once | TRBV6-2/TRBV6-3 | TGTGCCAGCAGTTACGAACAACTCAGCAATCAGCCCCAGCATTTT | CASSYEQLSNQPQHF